The 28 T cell receptor beta chains reported below all come from one sample, sequenced in a study of read filtering for tumor transcriptome and immune sequencing. Molecular barcoded adaptors covering alpha/delta and beta/gamma chains were used on about 390 ng RNA. TCRdb independently ran MiXCR on the reads; one entry per CDR3 protein. The table includes some 120,000 distinct CDR3 sequences, 10% to 15% detected once. Sequencing was carried out using a population of CD138-negative cells sorted from bone marrow. The receptors derive from a donor at least 40 years old with multiple myeloma.

Ten or more counts support this clonotype. The chain employs TRBV29-1 and TRBJ2-4; D is unclear. There are 12 residues in the CDR3. V dropped 0 bases and J dropped 7 bases, with 7 bases sitting between them. The germline V gene has CDR1 SQVTM and CDR2 ANQGSEA. As DNA, the CDR3 is TGCAGCGTTGAAGATTATATGAACATTCAGTACTTC. Protein sequence: CSVEDYMNIQYF.

There are many counts of this clonotype. The V and J genes are TRBV7-8 and TRBJ2-1; D could derive from TRBD1 or TRBD2 (5 bases each). V was pared by 4 bases and J by 0 bases, with 10 bases between. Per germline, CDR1 SGHVS and CDR2 FQNEAQ. This CDR3 spans 15 amino acids. The DNA for the CDR3 is TGTGCCAGCAGCTGGGGACCAAGCTCCTACAATGAGCAGTTCTTC. Protein sequence: CASSWGPSSYNEQFF.

Remarks on this clonotype: This may stem from a read error, because a much larger clone lies one nucleotide away. The chain has TRBV6-1 and TRBJ1-1, with D possibly matching TRBD1 (5 bases). CDR1 and CDR2 from the germline V gene are MNHNS and SASEGT. This CDR3 is built from 16 residues. As DNA, the CDR3 is TGTGCCAGCAGTGATGGGACGGCATCGTCGCGAACTGAAGCTTCCTTT. Protein product: CASSDGTASSRTEASF.

This clonotype was seen many times. The J gene is TRBJ2-1, the V gene TRBV4-2; TRBD2 might be the D (7 bases). The germline gives CDR1 LGHNA, CDR2 YNFKEQ. This CDR3 spans 15 amino acids. V dropped 1 base and J dropped 7 bases, with 14 bases sitting between them. Here the CDR3 reads CASSQVGGGWNEQFF. The CDR3 DNA reads TGTGCCAGCAGCCAAGTAGGGGGGGGCTGGAATGAGCAGTTCTTC.

This clonotype occurred many times. The CDR3, as DNA: TGTGCCAGCAGCTTAGACGGCAGGTTCTCCTACGAGCAGTACTTC. Encoded protein: CASSLDGRFSYEQYF. The chain is built from TRBV11-3 and TRBJ2-7; no clear D gene. V was shortened by 0 bases and J by 0 bases, with 9 bases between the two germline ends. This CDR3 contains 15 residues. Germline CDR1 and CDR2: SGHNT and YENEEA.

J is TRBJ2-1 and V is TRBV28; 11 bases map to TRBD2. CDR3 length: 15 amino acids. J gave up 8 bases and V 7 bases, and 10 bases lay outside the gene matches. Germline CDR1 is MDHEN and CDR2 is SYDVKM. This CDR3 is CASIPGTSGYDEQFF. As DNA, the CDR3 is TGTGCCAGCATCCCCGGGACTAGCGGATACGATGAGCAGTTCTTC.

This clonotype was picked up many times. The chain joins TRBV11-2 to TRBJ2-3; D may be TRBD1 (7 bases). The V gene lost 3 bases and the J gene lost 3 bases, with 13 bases spanning the gap. CDR1 and CDR2 from the germline V gene are SGHAT and FQNNGV. The CDR3 length is 15 residues. CDR3 in DNA: TGTGCCAGCAGCTTCAGGGGGGCCTTGACAGATACGCAGTATTTT. Its translation is CASSFRGALTDTQYF.

Ten or more counts support this clonotype. The chain has TRBV5-1 and TRBJ2-1; D is uncertain. The CDR3 is 15 amino acids. The V gene's germline CDR1 is SGHRS and CDR2 YFSETQ. Trimming took 0 bases from V and 0 from J, leaving 7 bases between them. The CDR3 sequence is CASSLEGNSYNEQFF. DNA for the CDR3: TGCGCCAGCAGCTTGGAGGGAAACTCCTACAATGAGCAGTTCTTC.

The chain couples TRBV12-3 or TRBV12-4 to TRBJ1-5, with D hard to call. V was cut by 1 base and J by 8 bases, with 12 bases left in between. The CDR3 is made up of 14 amino acids. DNA for the CDR3: TGTGCCAGCAGTTTAGGGGTAGGACGTGAGCCCCAGCATTTT. Translating it yields CASSLGVGREPQHF.

This clonotype was counted many times. This chain links TRBV5-1 with TRBJ2-1; a possible D gene is TRBD2 (5 bases). This CDR3 is built from 14 residues. The germline V and J ends were trimmed by 6 bases and 2 bases, with 12 bases remaining between them. Germline V gene sequence: CDR1 SGHRS, CDR2 YFSETQ. DNA of the CDR3: TGCGCCAGCACGGAGGTAGAGGCCTACAATGAGCAGTTCTTC. Amino acid sequence: CASTEVEAYNEQFF.

Concerning this clonotype: A much larger clone is a single base away; this may be a read error. The chain links TRBV6-1 to TRBJ2-5, with TRBD2 matching over 8 bases. The CDR3 extends over 13 amino acids. The J segment lost 9 bases and the V segment lost 4 bases, leaving 7 bases of the junction unmatched. CDR1 is MNHNS and CDR2 is SASEGT in the germline V gene. CDR3 loop: CASSARAGEAQYF. As DNA, the CDR3 is TGTGCCAGCAGTGCAAGAGCGGGGGAGGCCCAGTACTTC.

The sample holds many counts of this clonotype. This chain joins TRBV5-6 and TRBJ2-3; D gene uncertain. The CDR3 runs to 13 residues. Germline assignment: CDR1 SGHDT and CDR2 YYEEEE. V lost 4 bases and J 2 bases, leaving 8 bases between the germline ends. The DNA for the CDR3 is TGTGCCAGCAGCCATTCGTACACAGATACGCAGTATTTT. The encoded protein is CASSHSYTDTQYF.

This clonotype was observed a handful of times. This sequence joins TRBV6-1 and TRBJ2-3; 8 bases align to TRBD2. Germline values: CDR1 MNHNS, CDR2 SASEGT. This CDR3 contains 14 residues. Trimming at V came to 7 bases and at J to 6 bases, leaving 9 bases not matched to a gene. CDR3 in amino acids: CASKSGLGSDTQYF. CDR3 in DNA: TGTGCCAGCAAATCGGGACTAGGTTCCGATACGCAGTATTTT.

This clonotype was observed at least ten times. V and J are TRBV11-2 and TRBJ1-5, with D unresolved. The ends were cut back, 1 base at V and 5 bases at J, with 12 bases in the middle. This CDR3 comprises 15 residues. Germline CDR1 SGHAT, CDR2 FQNNGV. CDR3 sequence: CASSLGGGGDQPQHF. The CDR3 bases are TGTGCCAGCAGCTTAGGAGGTGGAGGAGATCAGCCCCAGCATTTT.

This clonotype was counted many times. The chain recombines TRBV6-5 with TRBJ1-6; 7 bases match TRBD1. The CDR3 extends over 13 amino acids. V trimming: 6 bases; J trimming: 9 bases; junction bases outside the gene matches: 5. Germline V gene lookup returns CDR1 MNHEY and CDR2 SVGAGI. CDR3 residues: CASSSTGISPLHF. CDR3 DNA sequence: TGTGCCAGCAGCTCGACAGGGATTTCACCCCTCCACTTT.

Concerning this clonotype: A much larger clone lies one base from this, so it may be a read error. The chain is built from TRBV12-3 or TRBV12-4 and TRBJ2-6; tentative D call: TRBD1 (5 bases). The CDR3 length is 14 residues. The CDR3 is CASSYRAGADVLTF. In DNA form, the CDR3 reads TGTGCCAGCAGTTATAGAGCTGGGGCCGACGTCCTGACTTTC.

This clonotype showed up many times. V usage is TRBV29-1 and J usage is TRBJ1-3; no definite D call. Looked up from germline, CDR1 is SQVTM and CDR2 is ANQGSEA. The CDR3 has 14 amino acids. V was shortened by 2 bases and J by 0 bases, with 8 bases between the two germline ends. CDR3 in amino acids: CSVELAYSGNTIYF. CDR3 nucleotides: TGCAGCGTTGAATTGGCGTACTCTGGAAACACCATATATTTT.

The chain has TRBV29-1 and TRBJ2-7, with 13 bases fitting TRBD2. J lost 5 bases, V lost 6 bases, and 7 bases had no gene match. CDR3 length equals 14 residues. Germline CDR1 SQVTM, CDR2 ANQGSEA. CDR3: CSVAETSGRHEQYF. The CDR3 DNA sequence: TGCAGCGTCGCTGAGACTAGCGGGAGGCACGAGCAGTACTTC.

Remarks on this clonotype: One base away lies a much larger clone, so this may be a sequencing read error. The chain recombines TRBV5-1 with TRBJ2-1; 11 bases fit TRBD2. V shed 9 bases and J 9 bases; nucleotides not matched to a gene: 14. The germline gives CDR1 SGHRS, CDR2 YFSETQ. The CDR3 runs to 15 residues. CDR3 nucleotides: TGCGCCAACACCGCGACTAGCGGGGTGTTGGGTGAGCAGTTCTTC. Its translation is CANTATSGVLGEQFF.

The chain combines TRBV7-3 with TRBJ2-1; TRBD2 matches at 9 bases. V shed 5 bases, J shed 6 bases, and the junction held 8 bases outside the gene matches. Germline CDR1 reads SGHTA; CDR2 reads FQGTGA. CDR3 length: 15 residues. The CDR3 region is CASSPRTSAPNEQFF. In DNA, the CDR3 is TGTGCCAGCAGCCCCCGGACTAGCGCCCCCAATGAGCAGTTCTTC. The entire variable domain, with the rest obtained from reference TRBV7-3 and TRBJ2-1, is as follows: GAGVSQTPSNKVTEKGKYVELRCDPISGHTALYWYRQSLGQGPEFLIYFQGTGAADDSGLPNDRFFAVRPEGSVSTLKIQRTERGDSAVYLCASSPRTSAPNEQFFGPGTRLTVL.

There are many counts of this clonotype. Germline and junction disagree at one end, which may indicate a read error. The gene calls are TRBV29-1 and TRBJ2-1; a possible D gene is TRBD2 (6 bases). Germline assignment: CDR1 SQVTM and CDR2 ANQGSEA. This CDR3 is 13 amino acids long. In DNA, the CDR3 is TGCAACGTTGAAATCGGGGGACGTGGTGAGCAGTTCTTC. Residues: CNVEIGGRGEQFF.

About this clonotype itself: This may be a read error, as it is one base from a much larger clone. The chain uses TRBV12-3 or TRBV12-4 and TRBJ2-3; the match to TRBD1 covers 10 bases. The CDR3 totals 15 residues. For the CDR3, the DNA is TGTGCCGGCAGTTCTCGGACAGGGGGTTTGGATACGCAGTATTTT. Translating gives CAGSSRTGGLDTQYF.

This clonotype was seen ten or more times. The chain couples TRBV30 to TRBJ1-4; possible D gene TRBD1, 5 bases. With 3 bases removed from V and 11 bases from J, the gap between germline ends came to 19 bases. Germline CDR1 GTSNPN, CDR2 SVGIG (reference sequence). This CDR3 contains 14 residues. The CDR3 DNA reads as TGTGCCTGGAGCGACAGCCAAACGTCTGGGAAACTGTTTTTT. It specifies CAWSDSQTSGKLFF.

This clonotype was counted ten times or more. The chain joins TRBV7-2 to TRBJ2-1, with D perhaps TRBD2 (5 bases). Per germline, CDR1 SGHTA and CDR2 FQGNSA. This CDR3 has 16 residues. V dropped 10 bases and J dropped 0 bases, with 19 bases sitting between them. CDR3 in amino acids: CATATLSGSSYNEQFF. The CDR3 DNA is TGTGCCACCGCGACCTTGAGCGGTAGCTCCTACAATGAGCAGTTCTTC.

This clonotype occurred many times. J is TRBJ2-5 and V is TRBV12-3 or TRBV12-4; D gene unclear. Trimming removed 5 bases at V and 5 bases at J, with 6 bases between. The CDR3 extends over 11 amino acids. CDR3 in amino acids: CASSASETQYF. CDR3 in DNA: TGTGCCAGCAGTGCATCGGAGACCCAGTACTTC.

Many counts were recorded for this clonotype. J is TRBJ2-2 and V is TRBV12-3 or TRBV12-4; D may be TRBD1 (5 bases). V was pared by 1 base and J by 6 bases, with 9 bases between. CDR3 size: 14 residues. CDR3 region: CASSLEGVSGELFF. The CDR3 DNA is TGTGCCAGCAGTTTAGAAGGGGTATCCGGGGAGCTGTTTTTT.

As regards this clonotype: A read error may explain this, as a much larger clone is one base away. V and J are TRBV29-1 and TRBJ1-1; D ambiguous. Germline CDR1 reads SQVTM; CDR2 reads ANQGSEA. There are 14 residues in the CDR3. The ends were cut back, 1 base at V and 5 bases at J, with 14 bases in the middle. The CDR3 reads CSVEVGQELTEAFF. CDR3 DNA: TGCAGCGTTGAAGTCGGTCAGGAGCTTACTGAAGCTTTCTTT.

This clonotype was observed at least ten times. The chain combines TRBV20-1 with TRBJ2-7; the match to TRBD1 covers 10 bases. The germline CDR1 and CDR2 sequences are DFQATT and SNEGSKA (reference sequence). This CDR3 has 14 amino acids. Trimming cost V 6 bases and J 2 bases; bases outside gene matches: 7. The CDR3 reads CSAAGQGNTYEQYF. The CDR3 DNA follows: TGCAGTGCGGCGGGACAGGGGAACACCTACGAGCAGTACTTC.